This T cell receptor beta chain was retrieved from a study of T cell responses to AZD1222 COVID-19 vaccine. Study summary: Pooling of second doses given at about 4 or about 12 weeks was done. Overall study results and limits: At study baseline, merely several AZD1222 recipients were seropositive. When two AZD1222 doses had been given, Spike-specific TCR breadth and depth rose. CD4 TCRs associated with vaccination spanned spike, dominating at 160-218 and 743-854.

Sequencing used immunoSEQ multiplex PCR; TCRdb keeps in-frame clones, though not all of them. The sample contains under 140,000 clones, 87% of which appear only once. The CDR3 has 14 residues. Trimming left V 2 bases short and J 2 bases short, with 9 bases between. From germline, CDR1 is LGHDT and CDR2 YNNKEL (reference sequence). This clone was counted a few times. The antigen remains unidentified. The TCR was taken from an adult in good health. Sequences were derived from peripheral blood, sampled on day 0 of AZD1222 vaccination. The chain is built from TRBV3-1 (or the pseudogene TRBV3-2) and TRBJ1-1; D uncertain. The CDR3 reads CASSQSKKNTEAFF. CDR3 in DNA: TGTGCCAGCAGCCAATCAAAGAAAAACACTGAAGCTTTCTTT.